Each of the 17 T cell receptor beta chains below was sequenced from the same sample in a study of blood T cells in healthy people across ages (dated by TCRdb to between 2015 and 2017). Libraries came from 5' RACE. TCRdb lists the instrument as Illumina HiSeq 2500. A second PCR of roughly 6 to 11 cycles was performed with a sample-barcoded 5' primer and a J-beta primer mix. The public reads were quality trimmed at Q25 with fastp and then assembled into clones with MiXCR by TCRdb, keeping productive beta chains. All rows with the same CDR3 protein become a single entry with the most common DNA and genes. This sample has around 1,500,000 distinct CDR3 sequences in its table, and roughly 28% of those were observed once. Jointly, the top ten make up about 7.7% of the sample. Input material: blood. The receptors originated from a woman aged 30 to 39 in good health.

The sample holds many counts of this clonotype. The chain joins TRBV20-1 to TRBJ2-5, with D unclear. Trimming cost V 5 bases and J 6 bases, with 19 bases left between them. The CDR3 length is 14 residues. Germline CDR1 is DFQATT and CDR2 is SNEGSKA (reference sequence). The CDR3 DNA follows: TGCAGTGCTCGAACCGGGTTTTCAACCCAGACCCAGTACTTC. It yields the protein CSARTGFSTQTQYF.

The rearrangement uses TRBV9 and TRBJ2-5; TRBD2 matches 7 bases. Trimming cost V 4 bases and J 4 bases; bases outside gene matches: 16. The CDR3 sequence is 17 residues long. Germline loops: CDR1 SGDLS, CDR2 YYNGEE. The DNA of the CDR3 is TGTGCCAGCAGCAGAGGTGCCTTTGCGGGAGATCGAGAGACCCAGTACTTC. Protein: CASSRGAFAGDRETQYF.

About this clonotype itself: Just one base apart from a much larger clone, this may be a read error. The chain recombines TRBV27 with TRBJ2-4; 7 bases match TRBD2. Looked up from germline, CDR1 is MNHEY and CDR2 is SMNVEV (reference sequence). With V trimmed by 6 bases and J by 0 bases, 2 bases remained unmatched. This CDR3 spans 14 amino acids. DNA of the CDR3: TGTGCCAGCAGGAGCGGGGTAGCCAAAAACATTCAGTACTTC. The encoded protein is CASRSGVAKNIQYF.

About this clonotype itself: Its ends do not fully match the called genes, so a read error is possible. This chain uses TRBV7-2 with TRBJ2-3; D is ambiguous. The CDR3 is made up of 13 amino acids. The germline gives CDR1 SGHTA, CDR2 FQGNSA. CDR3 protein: CASSLALTDTQDF. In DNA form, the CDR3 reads TGTGCCAGCAGCTTAGCGCTAACAGATACGCAGGATTTT.

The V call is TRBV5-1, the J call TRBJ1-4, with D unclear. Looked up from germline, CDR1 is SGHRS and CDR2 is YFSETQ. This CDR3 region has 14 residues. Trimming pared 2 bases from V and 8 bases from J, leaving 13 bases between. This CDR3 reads CASSFGNSLEKLFF. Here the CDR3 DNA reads TGCGCCAGCAGCTTCGGAAACAGCCTCGAAAAACTGTTTTTT.

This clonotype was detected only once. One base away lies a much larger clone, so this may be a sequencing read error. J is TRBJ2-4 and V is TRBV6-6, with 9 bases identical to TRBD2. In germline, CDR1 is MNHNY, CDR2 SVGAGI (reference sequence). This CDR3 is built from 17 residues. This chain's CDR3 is CVSSPLSGGITKNIQYF. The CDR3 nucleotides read TGTGTCAGCAGTCCCCTCAGCGGGGGGATTACCAAAAACATTCAGTACTTC.

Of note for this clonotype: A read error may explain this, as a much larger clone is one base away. The CDR3 DNA reads as TGTGCCAGCAGGGTTGATAAGCAGTATTTT. Its translation: CASRVDKQYF. This sequence joins TRBV7-2 and TRBJ2-3; no clear D. The CDR3 consists of 10 residues. Germline-derived CDR1 and CDR2 are SGHTA and FQGNSA.

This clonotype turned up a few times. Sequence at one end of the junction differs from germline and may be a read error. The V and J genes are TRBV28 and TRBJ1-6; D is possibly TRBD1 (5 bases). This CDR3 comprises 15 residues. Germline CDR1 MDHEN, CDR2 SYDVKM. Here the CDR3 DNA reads TGTGCCAGCGGCCTGTACGGCGGGGCTGATTCACCTCTCCACTTT. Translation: CASGLYGGADSPLHF.

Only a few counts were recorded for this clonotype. The CDR3 reads CASSLDGSQTEKLFF. The DNA for the CDR3 is TGCGCCAGCAGCTTGGATGGCAGCCAAACGGAAAAACTGTTTTTT. The chain is built from TRBV5-1 and TRBJ1-4, with no clear D. The CDR3 is 15 amino acids. The V gene's germline CDR1 is SGHRS and CDR2 YFSETQ. Trimming pared 0 bases from V and 8 bases from J, leaving 14 bases between.

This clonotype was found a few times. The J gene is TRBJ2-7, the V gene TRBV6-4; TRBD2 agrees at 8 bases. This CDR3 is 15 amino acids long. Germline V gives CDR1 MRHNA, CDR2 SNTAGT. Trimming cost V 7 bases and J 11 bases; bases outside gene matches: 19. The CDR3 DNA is TGTGCCAGCACCGGGGGGGGGTTTCGGTTCCCTACGGAGTACTTC. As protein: CASTGGGFRFPTEYF.

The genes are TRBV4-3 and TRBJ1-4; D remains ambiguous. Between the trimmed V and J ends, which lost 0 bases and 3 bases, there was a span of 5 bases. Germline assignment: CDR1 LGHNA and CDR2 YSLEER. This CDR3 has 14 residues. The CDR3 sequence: CASSQDRPNEKLFF. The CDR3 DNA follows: TGCGCCAGCAGCCAAGATCGTCCTAATGAAAAACTGTTTTTT.

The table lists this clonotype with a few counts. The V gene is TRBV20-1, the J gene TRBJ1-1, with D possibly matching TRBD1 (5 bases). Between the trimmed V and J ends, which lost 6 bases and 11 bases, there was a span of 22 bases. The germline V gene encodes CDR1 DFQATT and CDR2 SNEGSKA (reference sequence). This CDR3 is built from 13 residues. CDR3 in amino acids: CSARSGGNTAAFF. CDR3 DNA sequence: TGCAGTGCCAGGTCCGGGGGGAACACTGCTGCTTTCTTT.

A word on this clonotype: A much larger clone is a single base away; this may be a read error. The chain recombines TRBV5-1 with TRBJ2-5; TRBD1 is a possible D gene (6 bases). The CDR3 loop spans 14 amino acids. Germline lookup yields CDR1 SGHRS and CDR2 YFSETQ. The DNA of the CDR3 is TGCGCCAGCAGCCGACTTCAGGGACAAGAGGCCCAGTACTTC. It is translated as CASSRLQGQEAQYF. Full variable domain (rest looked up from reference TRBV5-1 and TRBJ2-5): KAGVTQTPRYLIKTRGQQVTLSCSPISGHRSVSWYQQTPGQGLQFLFEYFSETQRNKGNFPGRFSGRQFSNSRSEMNVSTLELGDSALYLCASSRLQGQEAQYFGPGTRLLVL.

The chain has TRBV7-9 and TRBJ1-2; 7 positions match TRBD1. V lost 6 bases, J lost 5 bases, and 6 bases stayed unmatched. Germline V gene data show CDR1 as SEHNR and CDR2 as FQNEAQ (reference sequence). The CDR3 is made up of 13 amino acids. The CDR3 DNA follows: TGTGCCAGCAGGGGGGGACAGTTATATGGCTACACCTTC. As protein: CASRGGQLYGYTF. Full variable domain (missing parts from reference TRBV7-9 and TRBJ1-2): DTGVSQNPRHKITKRGQNVTFRCDPISEHNRLYWYRQTLGQGPEFLTYFQNEAQLEKSRLLSDRFSAERPKGSFSTLEIQRTEQGDSAMYLCASRGGQLYGYTFGSGTRLTVV.

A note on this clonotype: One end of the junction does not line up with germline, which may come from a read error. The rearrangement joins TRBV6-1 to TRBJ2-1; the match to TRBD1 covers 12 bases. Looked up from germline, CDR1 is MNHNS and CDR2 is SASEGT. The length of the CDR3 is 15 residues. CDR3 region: CGSSALGQGADEQFF. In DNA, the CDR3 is TGTGGCAGCAGTGCTCTGGGACAGGGGGCTGATGAGCAGTTCTTC.

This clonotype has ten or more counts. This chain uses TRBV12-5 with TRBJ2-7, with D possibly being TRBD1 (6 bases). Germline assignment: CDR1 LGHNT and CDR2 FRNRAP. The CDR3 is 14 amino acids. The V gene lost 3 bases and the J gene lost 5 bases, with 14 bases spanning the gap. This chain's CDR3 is CASGLGGIGNEQYF. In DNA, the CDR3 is TGTGCTAGTGGTTTAGGGGGTATTGGCAACGAGCAGTACTTC.

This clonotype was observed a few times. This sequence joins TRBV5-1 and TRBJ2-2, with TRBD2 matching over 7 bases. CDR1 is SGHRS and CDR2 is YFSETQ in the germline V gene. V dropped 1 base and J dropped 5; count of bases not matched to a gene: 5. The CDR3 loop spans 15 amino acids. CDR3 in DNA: TGCGCCAGCAGCTTGACCTCGGGAGGTACCGGGGAGCTGTTTTTT. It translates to CASSLTSGGTGELFF.